This T cell receptor (beta chain) was identified in a study of CD4+ T cells in melanoma. Findings and limits, study-wide: Diverse differentiation states were reported for melanoma neoantigen-specific CD4+ T cells. CD8+ T cell, macrophage and B cell function reportedly correlated with neoantigen-specific CD4+ T cells.

Data came from immunoSEQ multiplex PCR; TCRdb stores just in-frame clones and leaves some out. The table includes roughly 4,700 clones, 60% to 65% detected once. Turning to this clone: As yet, its antigen is unknown.

Germline lookup yields CDR1 MNHEY and CDR2 SMNVEV (reference sequence). CDR3 length: 14 amino acids. Trimming removed 5 bases at V and 6 bases at J, with 17 bases between. What was sequenced was cells from a culture (not recorded whether cultured in vitro). The sequence derives from a human donor with melanoma. This chain links TRBV27 with TRBJ2-7; weak D call: TRBD1 (5 bases). This CDR3 is CASSARDTRGEQYF. DNA of the CDR3: TGTGCCAGCAGTGCCAGGGATACACGAGGCGAGCAGTACTTC.